This T cell receptor beta chain was recorded in a study of cytomegalovirus exposure and HLA in healthy donors. The germline gives CDR1 SEHNR, CDR2 FQNEAQ (reference sequence). The ends were cut back, 3 bases at V and 5 bases at J, with 10 bases in the middle. This CDR3 spans 13 amino acids. Some clones are missing from TCRdb's copy, which holds only in-frame ones; the method was immunoSEQ multiplex PCR. The data show roughly 200,000 clones, 80% to 85% seen once. The sequence was collected from a woman under 30 in good health and CMV-seropositive. The sample was PBMCs. The chain carries TRBV7-9 and TRBJ1-1; D remains ambiguous. The CDR3 here is CASSFFDSTEAFF. Here the CDR3 DNA reads TGTGCCAGCAGCTTCTTCGACTCTACTGAAGCTTTCTTT. The full variable domain, rest sourced from reference TRBV7-9 and TRBJ1-1, is DTGVSQNPRHKITKRGQNVTFRCDPISEHNRLYWYRQTLGQGPEFLTYFQNEAQLEKSRLLSDRFSAERPKGSFSTLEIQRTEQGDSAMYLCASSFFDSTEAFFGQGTRLTVV.